The 20 T cell receptor beta chains below were found in one sample sequenced in a study of blood T cells in healthy people across ages. A sample-barcoded 5' primer and a J-beta primer mix were used in a second PCR of about 7 to 12 cycles. TCRdb re-called the 5' RACE reads through MiXCR, storing one row per CDR3 protein. Of some 1.4 million distinct CDR3 sequences in the sample, roughly 45% were seen once. The sequencing input was blood. The receptor set was obtained from a woman between 18 and 29 years old in good health.

This rearrangement joins TRBV27 to TRBJ2-2, with unresolved D. The germline V gene has CDR1 MNHEY and CDR2 SMNVEV (reference sequence). This CDR3 contains 14 residues. V gave up 3 bases and J gave up 7 bases, with 12 bases separating them. The CDR3 sequence: CASSFGGRHGELFF. The CDR3 DNA reads TGTGCCAGCAGTTTTGGTGGTAGGCACGGGGAGCTGTTTTTT.

The genes are TRBV9 and TRBJ2-5; tentatively, D is TRBD1 (5 bases). Germline V gene lookup returns CDR1 SGDLS and CDR2 YYNGEE. The CDR3 is made up of 15 amino acids. Trimming stripped 0 bases from V and 1 base from J, with 10 bases between. CDR3: CASSVASQGQETQYF. CDR3 coding DNA: TGTGCCAGCAGCGTAGCTAGTCAGGGCCAAGAGACCCAGTACTTC.

The rearrangement uses TRBV7-2 and TRBJ2-7; 7 nucleotides agree with TRBD1. J was trimmed by 1 base and V by 3 bases; bases with no gene match: 15. The CDR3 contains 18 residues. Per germline, CDR1 SGHTA and CDR2 FQGNSA. CDR3 DNA sequence: TGTGCCAGCAGCTTTCGGTTGAGTCAGGGACAGTCATCCTACGAGCAGTACTTC. This codes for CASSFRLSQGQSSYEQYF.

This clonotype was counted a few times. The J gene is TRBJ2-5, the V gene TRBV20-1; D is perhaps TRBD1 (8 bases). The CDR3 length is 13 residues. CDR1 and CDR2 (germline): DFQATT, SNEGSKA (reference sequence). V was trimmed by 8 bases and J by 1 base, leaving 14 bases between them. The CDR3 here is CSTGGGGQETQYF. As DNA, the CDR3 is TGCAGTACAGGGGGGGGGGGCCAAGAGACCCAGTACTTC.

J is TRBJ2-1 and V is TRBV20-1; tentatively, D is TRBD1 or TRBD2 (5 bases each). CDR1 and CDR2 (germline): DFQATT, SNEGSKA (reference sequence). Trimming removed 1 base at V and 2 bases at J, with 12 bases between. This CDR3 is 15 amino acids long. In DNA, the CDR3 is TGCAGTGCTAGAGGGGGGATCTCGCCCTACAATGAGCAGTTCTTC. The encoded protein is CSARGGISPYNEQFF.

The rearrangement uses TRBV29-1 and TRBJ1-1; no reliable D call. Per the germline V gene, CDR1 is SQVTM and CDR2 is ANQGSEA. The CDR3 covers 12 residues. The ends were cut back, 0 bases at V and 10 bases at J, with 12 bases in the middle. CDR3 sequence reads: CSVEDPWGGAFF. For the CDR3, the DNA is TGCAGCGTTGAAGATCCCTGGGGAGGAGCTTTCTTT.

The chain employs TRBV28 and TRBJ2-1; D possibly corresponds to TRBD2 (6 bases). The V and J ends lost 6 bases and 7 bases respectively, with 28 bases between them. This CDR3 region has 18 residues. Per germline, CDR1 MDHEN and CDR2 SYDVKM. In DNA, the CDR3 is TGTGCCAGCAGGGGACTGGGAGCGGCCACTGGGTCGCGGAATGAGCAGTTCTTC. Encoded protein: CASRGLGAATGSRNEQFF.

The V and J genes are TRBV3-1 and TRBJ2-5; TRBD2 agrees at 11 bases. This CDR3 comprises 14 residues. Germline V gene data show CDR1 as LGHDT and CDR2 as YNNKEL (reference sequence). With V trimmed by 5 bases and J by 5 bases, 4 bases remained unmatched. CDR3 amino acids: CASSSSGGSETQYF. The DNA for the CDR3 is TGTGCCAGCAGCTCTAGCGGGGGGAGTGAGACCCAGTACTTC.

This clonotype was counted a few times. The chain has TRBV20-1 and TRBJ1-2; D gene ambiguous. Looked up from germline, CDR1 is DFQATT and CDR2 is SNEGSKA (reference sequence). The CDR3 runs 12 residues. Trimming took off 3 bases at V and 8 bases at J, with 13 bases between the two ends. The CDR3 spells CSASPSHRGYTF. The CDR3 DNA reads as TGCAGTGCTAGTCCCTCTCATAGGGGCTACACCTTC.

This clonotype was seen only a few times. The chain uses TRBV5-1 and TRBJ2-7, with 9 positions matching TRBD1. V trimming: 0 bases; J trimming: 0 bases; junction bases outside the gene matches: 1. The CDR3 consists of 15 residues. Germline loops: CDR1 SGHRS, CDR2 YFSETQ. In nucleotides, the CDR3 is TGCGCCAGCAGCTTGGACAGGGGGCACTCCTACGAGCAGTACTTC. This encodes CASSLDRGHSYEQYF.

With respect to this clonotype: A junction end diverges from the germline sequence, so it may reflect a read error. The V call is TRBV4-1, the J call TRBJ2-3; D remains unclear. This CDR3 has 13 residues. The germline V gene has CDR1 MGHRA and CDR2 YSYEKL. DNA of the CDR3: TGCGCCAGCAGCCAAGCTGTCACAGATTCGCAGTATTTT. It encodes CASSQAVTDSQYF.

This clonotype occurred many times. The chain couples TRBV7-2 to TRBJ2-1; D might be TRBD2 (6 bases). Germline values: CDR1 SGHTA, CDR2 FQGNSA. The ends were cut back, 3 bases at V and 4 bases at J, with 7 bases in the middle. The CDR3 extends over 13 amino acids. The CDR3 DNA reads TGTGCCAGCAGCTTCGGGAGATACAATGAGCAGTTCTTC. Its protein is CASSFGRYNEQFF.

CDR3 DNA: TGTGCCAGCAGTGAATGGGGGGTTTTAAGCTCTGGGGCCAACGTCCTGACTTTC. As protein: CASSEWGVLSSGANVLTF. This chain joins TRBV2 and TRBJ2-6, with D perhaps TRBD2 (6 bases). This CDR3 has 18 residues. CDR1 is SNHLY and CDR2 is FYNNEI in the germline V gene. V lost 2 bases and J 0 bases, leaving 14 bases between the germline ends. Using reference TRBV2 and TRBJ2-6 for the parts outside the CDR3, the full variable domain is EPEVTQTPSHQVTQMGQEVILRCVPISNHLYFYWYRQILGQKVEFLVSFYNNEISEKSEIFDDQFSVERPDGSNFTLKIRSTKLEDSAMYFCASSEWGVLSSGANVLTFGAGSRLTVL.

A few counts support this clonotype. The rearrangement links TRBV12-3 or TRBV12-4 to TRBJ2-1, with D uncertain. Trimming left V 2 bases short and J 9 bases short, with 14 bases between. This CDR3 has 14 residues. CDR3 residues: CASSLRRVYTEQFF. The CDR3 bases are TGTGCCAGCAGTTTACGACGGGTGTATACTGAGCAGTTCTTC.

The rearrangement links TRBV6-5 to TRBJ2-3, with 11 bases identical to TRBD2. Germline CDR1 reads MNHEY; CDR2 reads SVGAGI. V was clipped by 6 bases and J by 7 bases; unmatched bases: 12. The CDR3 loop spans 16 amino acids. Here the CDR3 DNA reads TGTGCCAGCAGCTTCCTTCCTAGCGGGGGGTTGAATACGCAGTATTTT. It encodes CASSFLPSGGLNTQYF.

This clonotype occurred a few times. V usage is TRBV7-8 and J usage is TRBJ2-5, with D possibly being TRBD1 (5 bases). The V gene lost 1 base and the J gene lost 2 bases, with 17 bases spanning the gap. Germline V lookup: CDR1 SGHVS, CDR2 FQNEAQ. The CDR3 runs to 17 residues. The CDR3 bases are TGTGCCAGCAGCTTAGTAGGGGTTAGGTGGGTGCAAGAGACCCAGTACTTC. Encoded protein: CASSLVGVRWVQETQYF.

This clonotype has only one observation. This chain connects TRBV30 to TRBJ1-2; the match to TRBD1 covers 7 bases. J was trimmed by 2 bases and V by 2 bases; bases with no gene match: 8. The germline CDR1 and CDR2 sequences are GTSNPN and SVGIG (reference sequence). This CDR3 comprises 15 residues. The CDR3 DNA sequence: TGTGCCTGGAGTCCTCCCGGGACAGTAAACTATGGCTACACCTTC. Its translation: CAWSPPGTVNYGYTF.

The chain links TRBV7-8 to TRBJ2-3; D is possibly TRBD2 (7 bases). Trimming shortened V by 10 bases and J by 6 bases, and 14 bases separated the two germline ends. This CDR3 has 12 amino acids. CDR1 and CDR2 from the germline V gene are SGHVS and FQNEAQ. Written as DNA, the CDR3 is TGTGCCACCCGGGGGGCCGTTGATACGCAGTATTTT. This codes for CATRGAVDTQYF.

V and J are TRBV7-9 and TRBJ1-6; the D is unclear. Trimming removed 4 bases from V and 6 bases from J, with 13 bases in between. Germline V CDR1 and CDR2: SEHNR, FQNEAQ (reference sequence). The CDR3 has 15 amino acids. CDR3 nucleotide sequence: TGTGCCAGCAGCTCCAATAGGGTCACTAATTCACCCCTCCACTTT. Protein sequence: CASSSNRVTNSPLHF.

The chain recombines TRBV5-1 with TRBJ2-3, with TRBD2 identical over 10 bases. The germline V gene encodes CDR1 SGHRS and CDR2 YFSETQ. The length of the CDR3 is 15 residues. V dropped 0 bases and J dropped 4; count of bases not matched to a gene: 2. CDR3 amino acids: CASSLETSGADTQYF. The CDR3 DNA reads TGCGCCAGCAGCTTGGAAACTAGCGGGGCAGATACGCAGTATTTT.